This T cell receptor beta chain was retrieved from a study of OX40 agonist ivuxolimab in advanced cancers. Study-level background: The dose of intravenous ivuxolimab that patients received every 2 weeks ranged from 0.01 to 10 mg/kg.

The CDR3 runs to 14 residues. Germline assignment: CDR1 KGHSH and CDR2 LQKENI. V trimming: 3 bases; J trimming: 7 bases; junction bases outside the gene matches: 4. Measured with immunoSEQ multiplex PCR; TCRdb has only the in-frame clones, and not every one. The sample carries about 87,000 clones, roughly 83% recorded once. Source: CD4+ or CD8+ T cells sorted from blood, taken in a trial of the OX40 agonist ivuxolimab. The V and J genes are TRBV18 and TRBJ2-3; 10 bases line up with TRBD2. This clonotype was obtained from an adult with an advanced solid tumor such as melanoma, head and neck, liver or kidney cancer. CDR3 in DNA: TGTGCCAGCTCACCCAGGACTAGCGGCTATACGCAGTATTTT. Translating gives CASSPRTSGYTQYF.